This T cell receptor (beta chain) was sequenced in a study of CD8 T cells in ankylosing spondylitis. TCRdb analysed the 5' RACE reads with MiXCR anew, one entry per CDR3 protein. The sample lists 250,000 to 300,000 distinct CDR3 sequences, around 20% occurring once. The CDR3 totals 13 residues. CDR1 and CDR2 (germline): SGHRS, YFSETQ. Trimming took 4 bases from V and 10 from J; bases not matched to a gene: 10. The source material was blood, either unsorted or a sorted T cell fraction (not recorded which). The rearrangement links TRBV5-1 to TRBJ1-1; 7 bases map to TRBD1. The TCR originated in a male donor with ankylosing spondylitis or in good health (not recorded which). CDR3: CASSDRTGGGAFF. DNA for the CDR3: TGCGCCAGCAGCGACCGGACAGGCGGCGGAGCTTTCTTT.